The 27 T cell receptor beta chains given below trace back to one sample, sequenced in a study of CD4+ T cells in melanoma. The repertoire was sequenced with immunoSEQ multiplex PCR; TCRdb's copy has only in-frame clones and lacks some. There are roughly 10,000 clones in the sample; roughly two thirds occur only once, and 16% lies in the top ten. Specimen: cells from a culture (not recorded whether cultured in vitro). The source is a human donor with melanoma.

The chain uses TRBV6-6 and TRBJ1-1; D remains unclear. Germline V lookup: CDR1 MNHNY, CDR2 SVGAGI (reference sequence). The V gene lost 3 bases and the J gene lost 6 bases, with 8 bases spanning the gap. The CDR3 runs to 12 residues. CDR3 sequence reads: CASSYGRSEAFF. CDR3 nucleotide sequence: TGTGCCAGCAGTTATGGCAGGTCTGAAGCTTTCTTT.

V usage is TRBV6-6 and J usage is TRBJ2-7, with D perhaps TRBD1 (6 bases). The CDR3 covers 14 residues. Germline CDR1 MNHNY, CDR2 SVGAGI (reference sequence). The V end was cut by 0 bases, the J end by 0 bases, with 6 bases between. This CDR3 reads CASSYSGHSYEQYF. The CDR3 nucleotides are TGTGCCAGCAGTTACTCGGGACACTCCTACGAGCAGTACTTC.

V and J are TRBV2 and TRBJ2-5, with TRBD2 as a possible D gene (7 bases). Germline V CDR1 and CDR2: SNHLY, FYNNEI. V was clipped by 4 bases and J by 5 bases, with 14 bases between them. The CDR3 extends over 14 amino acids. The CDR3 nucleotides are TGTGCCAGCAGTGTAGGGGGGGCCAGCGAGACCCAGTACTTC. Its translation is CASSVGGASETQYF.

The rearrangement uses TRBV29-1 and TRBJ2-1; D is uncertain. V dropped 5 bases and J dropped 13 bases, with 18 bases sitting between them. The CDR3 is 12 amino acids. Germline V gives CDR1 SQVTM, CDR2 ANQGSEA. The DNA of the CDR3 is TGCAGCGTTCCCATAATTGGCGGCCTCCAGTTCTTC. Translated: CSVPIIGGLQFF.

This clone was counted only a few times. The chain employs TRBV2 and TRBJ2-2, with 8 bases fitting TRBD1. There are 13 residues in the CDR3. Germline loops: CDR1 SNHLY, CDR2 FYNNEI. Trimming cost V 8 bases and J 6 bases; bases outside gene matches: 5. The CDR3 DNA is TGTGCCAGCCGGACAGGGTCGGCCGGGGAGCTGTTTTTT. This sequence encodes CASRTGSAGELFF.

The gene calls are TRBV10-3 and TRBJ2-5; 8 positions match TRBD1. The CDR3 sequence is 14 residues long. After removal of 2 bases from V and 5 bases from J, the junction contained 4 bases not matched to a gene. The germline gives CDR1 ENHRY, CDR2 SYGVKD. Here the CDR3 reads CAISEDRGGETQYF. In DNA, the CDR3 is TGTGCCATCAGTGAGGACAGGGGTGGCGAGACCCAGTACTTC.

The chain has TRBV19 and TRBJ1-6; 8 positions match TRBD1. This CDR3 contains 15 residues. Germline values: CDR1 LNHDA, CDR2 SQIVND (reference sequence). V shed 4 bases and J 4 bases; nucleotides not matched to a gene: 3. The CDR3 sequence: CASSTGQVYNSPLHF. The CDR3 DNA sequence: TGTGCCAGTAGTACGGGACAGGTATATAATTCACCCCTCCACTTT.

The J gene is TRBJ2-3, the V gene TRBV5-1; no definite D call. V was cut by 3 bases and J by 1 base, with 9 bases left in between. Germline assignment: CDR1 SGHRS and CDR2 YFSETQ. The CDR3 has 14 residues. CDR3 nucleotide sequence: TGCGCCAGCAGCTGGCAGTCGGGCACAGATACGCAGTATTTT. It is translated as CASSWQSGTDTQYF.

Remarks on this clone: The same CDR3 also results from other DNA sequences found in this sample. The V call is TRBV6-5, the J call TRBJ1-2; possible D gene TRBD1, 6 bases. This CDR3 has 12 residues. CDR1 and CDR2 (germline): MNHEY, SVGAGI. Trimming took off 5 bases at V and 5 bases at J, with 9 bases between the two ends. The CDR3 DNA reads as TGTGCCAGCAGTCGGCAGGGGTATGGCTACACCTTC. Translated: CASSRQGYGYTF.

The chain recombines TRBV6-1 with TRBJ2-5; the D call may be TRBD1 or TRBD2 (6 bases each). Trimming pared 5 bases from V and 5 bases from J, leaving 18 bases between. The CDR3 extends over 15 amino acids. From germline, CDR1 is MNHNS and CDR2 SASEGT. CDR3 loop: CASSPGVGGRETQYF. CDR3 nucleotides: TGTGCCAGCAGTCCTGGTGTTGGGGGGCGGGAGACCCAGTACTTC.

This clone has just a few counts. The gene calls are TRBV4-2 and TRBJ1-2; D ambiguous. The V end lost 1 base, the J end lost 1 base, and 4 bases lay between the germline ends. The CDR3 sequence is 13 residues long. Per the germline V gene, CDR1 is LGHNA and CDR2 is YNFKEQ. CDR3 nucleotide sequence: TGTGCCAGCAGCCAAGGGGGTAACTATGGCTACACCTTC. Translation gives CASSQGGNYGYTF.

This chain joins TRBV7-2 and TRBJ2-7; 8 bases match TRBD1. The CDR3 extends over 13 amino acids. Germline V gene data show CDR1 as SGHTA and CDR2 as FQGNSA. The trim removed 5 bases at V and 2 bases at J, leaving 2 bases unmatched. The CDR3 nucleotides read TGTGCCAGCAGCGTGGGACAGGCCTACGAGCAGTACTTC. Protein sequence: CASSVGQAYEQYF.

This chain connects TRBV4-1 to TRBJ1-2; no reliable D call. CDR3 length: 15 amino acids. Germline assignment: CDR1 MGHRA and CDR2 YSYEKL. V lost 1 base, J lost 2 bases, and 11 bases lay in between. CDR3 in DNA: TGCGCCAGCAGCCAAGTACAGACACAAAACTATGGCTACACCTTC. Its protein product is CASSQVQTQNYGYTF.

J is TRBJ2-2 and V is TRBV2, with a possible D match to TRBD1 (5 bases). Germline assignment: CDR1 SNHLY and CDR2 FYNNEI. With 10 bases removed from V and 4 bases from J, the gap between germline ends came to 7 bases. The CDR3 has 11 residues. CDR3 DNA: TGTGCCACGCAGGGCACCGGGGAGCTGTTTTTT. This translates into CATQGTGELFF. Full variable domain (missing parts from reference TRBV2 and TRBJ2-2): EPEVTQTPSHQVTQMGQEVILRCVPISNHLYFYWYRQILGQKVEFLVSFYNNEISEKSEIFDDQFSVERPDGSNFTLKIRSTKLEDSAMYFCATQGTGELFFGEGSRLTVL.

This rearrangement joins TRBV9 to TRBJ1-2; a possible D gene is TRBD1 (6 bases). CDR3 length equals 13 residues. Germline CDR1 SGDLS, CDR2 YYNGEE. V was clipped by 2 bases and J by 3 bases, with 8 bases between them. CDR3 sequence (DNA): TGTGCCAGCAGCGTGGACAGCTACTATGGCTACACCTTC. Residues: CASSVDSYYGYTF. The full variable domain, its missing parts supplied by reference TRBV9 and TRBJ1-2, is DSGVTQTPKHLITATGQRVTLRCSPRSGDLSVYWYQQSLDQGLQFLIQYYNGEERAKGNILERFSAQQFPDLHSELNLSSLELGDSALYFCASSVDSYYGYTFGSGTRLTVV.

V gene TRBV18 combines with J gene TRBJ2-7; 11 bases match TRBD1. Germline V gene data show CDR1 as KGHSH and CDR2 as LQKENI. Trimming at V came to 6 bases and at J to 5 bases, leaving 6 bases not matched to a gene. This CDR3 comprises 14 residues. CDR3 region: CASSSDRGPHEQYF. The CDR3 DNA follows: TGTGCCAGCTCGTCGGACAGGGGGCCACACGAGCAGTACTTC.

The chain uses TRBV5-1 and TRBJ2-7; possibly TRBD1 for D (6 bases). The CDR3 loop spans 14 amino acids. The V and J ends lost 0 bases and 3 bases respectively, with 10 bases between them. Germline V gene lookup returns CDR1 SGHRS and CDR2 YFSETQ. The CDR3: CASSLGTDVYEQYF. The CDR3 DNA reads TGCGCCAGCAGCTTGGGGACAGACGTCTACGAGCAGTACTTC.

The chain couples TRBV5-1 to TRBJ1-4, with a possible D match to TRBD1 (5 bases). The CDR3 totals 17 residues. V lost 0 bases and J lost 8, with 20 bases in between. CDR1 is SGHRS, CDR2 YFSETQ, per germline. In DNA, the CDR3 is TGCGCCAGCAGCTTGGGGCCTCTTAGGGACTGGGAAGAAAAACTGTTTTTT. This encodes CASSLGPLRDWEEKLFF. The full variable domain, with the rest looked up from reference TRBV5-1 and TRBJ1-4, is KAGVTQTPRYLIKTRGQQVTLSCSPISGHRSVSWYQQTPGQGLQFLFEYFSETQRNKGNFPGRFSGRQFSNSRSEMNVSTLELGDSALYLCASSLGPLRDWEEKLFFGSGTQLSVL.

J is TRBJ1-3 and V is TRBV6-1, with no clear D. Trimming removed 2 bases at V and 0 bases at J, with 8 bases between. CDR3 length equals 15 residues. The germline V gene encodes CDR1 MNHNS and CDR2 SASEGT. CDR3 loop: CASSESMSSGNTIYF. DNA of the CDR3: TGTGCCAGCAGTGAAAGTATGAGCTCTGGAAACACCATATATTTT.

The chain has TRBV12-5 and TRBJ1-5; D remains unclear. The V end was cut by 9 bases, the J end by 5 bases, with 20 bases between. Looked up from germline, CDR1 is LGHNT and CDR2 is FRNRAP. The CDR3 runs to 15 residues. The CDR3 region is CASRRESPPDQPQHF. The CDR3 DNA reads as TGTGCTAGCCGCCGCGAATCGCCCCCCGATCAGCCCCAGCATTTT.

The rearrangement links TRBV19 to TRBJ2-3; 7 nucleotides agree with TRBD2. The junction had 7 bases not matched to a gene; V was cut back by 3 bases and J by 4 bases. The germline CDR1 and CDR2 sequences are LNHDA and SQIVND (reference sequence). The CDR3 extends over 15 amino acids. The CDR3 region is CASSIWGGMADTQYF. The CDR3 DNA follows: TGTGCCAGTAGTATTTGGGGGGGGATGGCAGATACGCAGTATTTT.

The rearrangement links TRBV18 to TRBJ2-2; the match to TRBD2 covers 10 bases. J gave up 4 bases and V 7 bases, and 6 bases lay outside the gene matches. The CDR3 has 15 residues. Germline values: CDR1 KGHSH, CDR2 LQKENI. CDR3: CASYSGGAGTGELFF. The CDR3 DNA follows: TGTGCCAGCTACAGCGGGGGGGCCGGCACCGGGGAGCTGTTTTTT.

This clone was seen only a few times. The chain carries TRBV19 and TRBJ1-5, with 9 bases aligning to TRBD1. This CDR3 comprises 14 residues. Germline V CDR1 and CDR2: LNHDA, SQIVND (reference sequence). V was pared by 5 bases and J by 7 bases, with 6 bases of the junction left unmatched. The CDR3 DNA is TGTGCCAGTAGTGTCGGGACAGGGAGACAGCCCCAGCATTTT. As protein: CASSVGTGRQPQHF. Filled out from reference TRBV19 and TRBJ1-5, the complete variable domain reads DGGITQSPKYLFRKEGQNVTLSCEQNLNHDAMYWYRQDPGQGLRLIYYSQIVNDFQKGDIAEGYSVSREKKESFPLTVTSAQKNPTAFYLCASSVGTGRQPQHFGDGTRLSIL.

The chain joins TRBV5-6 to TRBJ2-3, with D possibly being TRBD2 (5 bases). From germline, CDR1 is SGHDT and CDR2 YYEEEE. Trimming pared 0 bases from V and 8 bases from J, leaving 7 bases between. The CDR3 runs 12 residues. CDR3 protein: CASSLARGTQYF. In DNA, the CDR3 is TGTGCCAGCAGCTTGGCCCGGGGTACGCAGTATTTT. Looking up the rest from reference TRBV5-6 and TRBJ2-3 gives the full variable domain: DAGVTQSPTHLIKTRGQQVTLRCSPKSGHDTVSWYQQALGQGPQFIFQYYEEEERQRGNFPDRFSGHQFPNYSSELNVNALLLGDSALYLCASSLARGTQYFGPGTRLTVL.

This clone appeared a single time. V and J are TRBV29-1 and TRBJ2-7; 8 bases line up with TRBD1. Germline V gene lookup returns CDR1 SQVTM and CDR2 ANQGSEA. With 4 bases clipped from V and 6 bases from J, the junction kept 5 bases outside the gene matches. The CDR3 length is 12 residues. CDR3 amino acids: CSVGTGYTEQYF. In nucleotides, the CDR3 is TGCAGCGTTGGGACAGGGTATACCGAGCAGTACTTC.

This clone was found a few times. The chain is built from TRBV5-1 and TRBJ2-7; D remains unclear. Germline CDR1 and CDR2: SGHRS and YFSETQ. CDR3 length: 14 amino acids. V was cut by 0 bases and J by 1 base, with 8 bases left in between. The CDR3 spells CASSLASRSYEQYF. Written as DNA, the CDR3 is TGCGCCAGCAGCTTGGCCTCACGTTCCTACGAGCAGTACTTC.

CDR3 sequence (DNA): TGTGCCAGCAGTGAAGCGCTTAGAGGAGGTGGGGACACAGGGGAAAAACTGTTTTTT. This translates into CASSEALRGGGDTGEKLFF. The genes are TRBV6-1 and TRBJ1-4; the D gene is possibly TRBD1 (6 bases). The CDR3 loop spans 19 amino acids. The germline V and J ends were trimmed by 0 bases and 8 bases, with 25 bases remaining between them. Per germline, CDR1 MNHNS and CDR2 SASEGT.